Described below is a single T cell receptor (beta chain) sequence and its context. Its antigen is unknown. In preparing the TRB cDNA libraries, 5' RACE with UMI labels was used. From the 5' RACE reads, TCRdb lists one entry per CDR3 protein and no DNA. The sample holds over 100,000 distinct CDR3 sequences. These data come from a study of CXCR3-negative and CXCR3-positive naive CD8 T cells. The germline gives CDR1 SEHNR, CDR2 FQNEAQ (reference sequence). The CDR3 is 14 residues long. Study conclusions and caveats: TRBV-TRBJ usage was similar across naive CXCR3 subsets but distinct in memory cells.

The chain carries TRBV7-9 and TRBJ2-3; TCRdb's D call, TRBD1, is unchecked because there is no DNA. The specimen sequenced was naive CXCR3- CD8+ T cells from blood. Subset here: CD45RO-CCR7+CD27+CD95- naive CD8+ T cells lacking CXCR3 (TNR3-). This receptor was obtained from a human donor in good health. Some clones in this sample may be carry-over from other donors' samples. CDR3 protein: CASTGQGRPDTQYF.